The 10 T cell receptor beta chains presented below share a single source sample, sequenced in a study of beta chain features in type 1 diabetes. The sequenced template was cDNA made from the entire isolated RNA. The data were produced by immunoSEQ multiplex PCR, yet TCRdb's version contains in-frame clones alone and is incomplete. The profile shows 350,000 to 450,000 clones, approximately 15% of them singletons. Source material: naive CD4+ T cells from blood. The source is a woman between 18 and 30 years old in good health.

This clone came up a few times. The chain couples TRBV11-2 to TRBJ1-1; the D is unclear. Germline V gene data show CDR1 as SGHAT and CDR2 as FQNNGV. V was pared by 3 bases and J by 0 bases, with 2 bases between. This CDR3 spans 12 amino acids. The CDR3 bases are TGTGCCAGCAGCTTCATGAACACTGAAGCTTTCTTT. Protein product: CASSFMNTEAFF. Complete variable domain (other parts from reference TRBV11-2 and TRBJ1-1): EAGVAQSPRYKIIEKRQSVAFWCNPISGHATLYWYQQILGQGPKLLIQFQNNGVVDDSQLPKDRFSAERLKGVDSTLKIQPAKLEDSAVYLCASSFMNTEAFFGQGTRLTVV.

This clone was recorded a few times. The chain recombines TRBV5-6 with TRBJ1-5, with no clear D. Germline CDR1 is SGHDT and CDR2 is YYEEEE. The CDR3 runs 15 residues. Trimming shortened V by 1 base and J by 0 bases, and 8 bases separated the two germline ends. The CDR3 loop is CASSLLSYSNQPQHF. Written as DNA, the CDR3 is TGTGCCAGCAGCTTGCTCTCTTATAGCAATCAGCCCCAGCATTTT.

The chain links TRBV5-1 to TRBJ2-1, with 10 bases matching TRBD2. V lost 7 bases, J lost 0 bases, and 4 bases stayed unmatched. The germline V gene has CDR1 SGHRS and CDR2 YFSETQ. CDR3 length: 15 amino acids. The CDR3 DNA is TGCGCCAGCGGACTAGCGGCGAGCTCCTACAATGAGCAGTTCTTC. This gives the protein CASGLAASSYNEQFF.

The genes are TRBV2 and TRBJ2-2; a possible D gene is TRBD1 (5 bases). Per the germline V gene, CDR1 is SNHLY and CDR2 is FYNNEI. Trimming removed 4 bases from V and 0 bases from J, with 9 bases in between. The CDR3 loop spans 15 amino acids. The CDR3 is CASSAETANTGELFF. The CDR3 region has the DNA TGTGCCAGCAGTGCTGAGACAGCGAACACCGGGGAGCTGTTTTTT.

This clone was seen only a few times. The chain has TRBV6-6 and TRBJ2-5; TRBD1 matches 8 bases. The ends lost 6 bases at V and 0 bases at J; junction bases unmatched: 9. The CDR3 runs 16 residues. Germline V gives CDR1 MNHNY, CDR2 SVGAGI (reference sequence). The CDR3 DNA follows: TGTGCCAGCAGATCAACAGGGGGTCTATACCAAGAGACCCAGTACTTC. As protein: CASRSTGGLYQETQYF.

CDR3 bases: TGTGCCTGGAGTGTGCAGGGGACGGTCAATCAGCCCCAGCATTTT. This encodes CAWSVQGTVNQPQHF. The chain links TRBV30 to TRBJ1-5, with D tentatively TRBD1 (6 bases). The CDR3 runs to 15 residues. Trimming took off 0 bases at V and 3 bases at J, with 12 bases between the two ends. Germline CDR1 is GTSNPN and CDR2 is SVGIG (reference sequence). The complete variable domain, with remaining parts taken from reference TRBV30 and TRBJ1-5, reads SQTIHQWPATLVQPVGSPLSLECTVEGTSNPNLYWYRQAAGRGLQLLFYSVGIGQISSEVPQNLSASRPQDRQFILSSKKLLLSDSGFYLCAWSVQGTVNQPQHFGDGTRLSIL.

This clone showed up just a few times. This rearrangement joins TRBV7-9 to TRBJ2-1, with a weak D call TRBD1 (6 bases). The CDR3 totals 16 residues. V gave up 5 bases and J gave up 6 bases, with 20 bases separating them. CDR1 and CDR2 from the germline V gene are SEHNR and FQNEAQ (reference sequence). The DNA for the CDR3 is TGTGCCAGCAGCCTCCTTACAGGGAAAAGAGTCAATGAGCAGTTCTTC. Its protein is CASSLLTGKRVNEQFF.

V and J are TRBV11-2 and TRBJ2-5, with D unclear. V lost 5 bases, J lost 1 base, and 8 bases lay in between. The CDR3 length is 13 residues. Per the germline V gene, CDR1 is SGHAT and CDR2 is FQNNGV. This CDR3 reads CASSIMRQETQYF. The CDR3 bases are TGTGCCAGCAGCATCATGCGCCAAGAGACCCAGTACTTC.

As to this clone: A junction end diverges from the germline sequence, so it may reflect a read error. The J gene is TRBJ1-5, the V gene TRBV15; possible D gene TRBD1, 5 bases. CDR1 LNHNV and CDR2 YYDKDF come from the germline V gene (reference sequence). The CDR3 sequence is 15 residues long. CDR3: CATSGEGWGSQPQHF. Written as DNA, the CDR3 is TGTGCCACCAGCGGAGAGGGCTGGGGCAGCCAGCCCCAGCATTTT.

Details on this clone: The same CDR3 also results from other DNA sequences found in this sample. This sequence joins TRBV5-1 and TRBJ2-2; D is ambiguous. CDR1 is SGHRS and CDR2 is YFSETQ in the germline V gene. The CDR3 covers 12 residues. V lost 4 bases, J lost 2 bases, and 3 bases lay in between. The CDR3: CASSLNTGELFF. In DNA, the CDR3 is TGCGCCAGCAGCCTAAACACCGGGGAGCTGTTTTTT.